Presented here are 22 T cell receptor beta chains from one specimen sequenced in a study of blood T cell repertoires in COVID-19. The data were produced by immunoSEQ multiplex PCR, yet TCRdb's version contains in-frame clones alone and is incomplete. The table has 150,000 to 200,000 clones, less than 90% seen once; the top ten hold 1% to 1.5%. Sequencing used PBMCs or T cells enriched from blood (not recorded which). These receptor sequences come from a human donor with acute COVID-19. The donor label of this sample is uncertain.

The chain employs TRBV7-3 and TRBJ1-1; D is ambiguous. Germline CDR1 SGHTA, CDR2 FQGTGA. There are 13 residues in the CDR3. Trimming cost V 2 bases and J 5 bases, with 9 bases left between them. The DNA of the CDR3 is TGTGCCAGCAGCTTACAGAAACATACTGAAGCTTTCTTT. Translated: CASSLQKHTEAFF.

Note on this clone: This same CDR3 is encoded by further DNA sequences in the sample. The V and J genes are TRBV7-2 and TRBJ2-5; TRBD1 matches 9 bases. The CDR3 is made up of 15 amino acids. The V and J ends lost 1 base and 1 base, in that order; junction bases with no gene match: 1. CDR1 is SGHTA, CDR2 FQGNSA, per germline. The CDR3 reads CASSLDRGRQETQYF. The CDR3 nucleotides are TGTGCCAGCAGCTTAGACAGGGGGCGCCAAGAGACCCAGTACTTC. Full variable domain (missing parts from reference TRBV7-2 and TRBJ2-5): GAGVSQSPSNKVTEKGKDVELRCDPISGHTALYWYRQSLGQGLEFLIYFQGNSAPDKSGLPSDRFSAERTGGSVSTLTIQRTQQEDSAVYLCASSLDRGRQETQYFGPGTRLLVL.

The genes are TRBV5-4 and TRBJ2-7; TRBD1 matches 8 bases. The CDR3 has 13 residues. Germline assignment: CDR1 SGHNT and CDR2 YYREEE (reference sequence). V lost 5 bases to trimming and J lost 7 bases; unmatched junction nucleotides: 8. CDR3 sequence: CASRRTGSEEQYF. In DNA form, the CDR3 reads TGTGCCAGCAGGAGGACAGGGTCTGAAGAGCAGTACTTC.

This clone was observed once. This sequence joins TRBV19 and TRBJ1-6; D is unresolved. With 7 bases removed from V and 2 bases from J, the gap between germline ends came to 9 bases. The CDR3 runs 14 residues. The germline CDR1 and CDR2 sequences are LNHDA and SQIVND (reference sequence). This chain's CDR3 is CASTREAYNSPLHF. The CDR3 coding sequence is TGTGCCAGTACGCGGGAGGCCTATAATTCACCCCTCCACTTT.

The CDR3 coding sequence is TGTGCCAGCCACGAACAGGGGGTCAAACAGCCCCAGCATTTT. Translated: CASHEQGVKQPQHF. The rearrangement links TRBV2 to TRBJ1-5; TRBD1 agrees at 8 bases. This CDR3 has 14 residues. Germline V lookup: CDR1 SNHLY, CDR2 FYNNEI. Unmatched junction bases numbered 10, after V lost 8 bases and J lost 7 bases.

V gene TRBV3-1 (or the pseudogene TRBV3-2) combines with J gene TRBJ2-5, with D unclear. Looked up from germline, CDR1 is LGHDT and CDR2 is YNNKEL (reference sequence). Trimming removed 5 bases at V and 1 base at J, with 8 bases between. The CDR3 runs to 13 residues. The CDR3 sequence is CASSSRGQETQYF. The CDR3 nucleotides read TGTGCCAGCAGCTCCCGCGGCCAAGAGACCCAGTACTTC.

The chain recombines TRBV6-1 with TRBJ1-2; D ambiguous. Germline CDR1 is MNHNS and CDR2 is SASEGT. V was clipped by 1 base and J by 7 bases, with 13 bases between them. The CDR3 has 14 residues. CDR3 nucleotide sequence: TGTGCCAGCAGTGAAGGAGGCCGATCGGGTGGCTACACCTTC. Translation gives CASSEGGRSGGYTF.

The rearrangement links TRBV7-6 to TRBJ1-1; tentative D call: TRBD1 (5 bases). The ends were cut back, 5 bases at V and 0 bases at J, with 22 bases in the middle. This CDR3 has 18 residues. Germline CDR1 and CDR2: SGHVS and FNYEAQ. This CDR3 is CASSHPSRGDLMNTEAFF. For the CDR3, the DNA is TGTGCCAGCAGCCACCCCTCCCGGGGGGACCTTATGAACACTGAAGCTTTCTTT. Together with reference TRBV7-6 and TRBJ1-1, the CDR3 gives the full variable domain: GAGVSQSPRYKVTKRGQDVALRCDPISGHVSLYWYRQALGQGPEFLTYFNYEAQQDKSGLPNDRFSAERPEGSISTLTIQRTEQRDSAMYRCASSHPSRGDLMNTEAFFGQGTRLTVV.

The chain carries TRBV7-9 and TRBJ1-1; 9 nucleotides match TRBD1. CDR1 and CDR2 from the germline V gene are SEHNR and FQNEAQ (reference sequence). This CDR3 is built from 15 residues. Trimming cost V 5 bases and J 10 bases; bases outside gene matches: 14. CDR3 nucleotides: TGTGCCAGCAGCCGCTCCGGGACAGGGATTATTGGAGCTTTCTTT. Encoded protein: CASSRSGTGIIGAFF.

The V gene is TRBV18, the J gene TRBJ1-5; 9 nucleotides align to TRBD1. Germline V CDR1 and CDR2: KGHSH, LQKENI. The CDR3 spans 15 residues. V gave up 2 bases and J gave up 7 bases; unmatched junction bases: 6. For the CDR3, the DNA is TGTGCCAGCTCACCAAGGGACAGGGTAGGGCAGCCCCAGCATTTT. It codes for CASSPRDRVGQPQHF.

This clone was seen a single time. This chain uses TRBV2 with TRBJ2-5; D unresolved. Trimming stripped 7 bases from V and 2 bases from J, with 11 bases between. CDR1 and CDR2 (germline): SNHLY, FYNNEI. This CDR3 has 13 residues. CDR3: CASNSRKQETQYF. The CDR3 DNA is TGTGCCAGCAATAGCAGAAAGCAAGAGACCCAGTACTTC.

This chain links TRBV27 with TRBJ1-5; unclear D gene. CDR1 and CDR2 (germline): MNHEY, SMNVEV (reference sequence). Between the trimmed V and J ends, which lost 2 bases and 1 base, there was a span of 15 bases. This CDR3 is 17 amino acids long. CDR3 sequence: CASSLAAPGLSNQPQHF. The DNA of the CDR3 is TGTGCCAGCAGTTTAGCGGCGCCGGGGTTGAGCAATCAGCCCCAGCATTTT.

J is TRBJ2-3 and V is TRBV6-5; D is possibly TRBD2 (6 bases). V lost 4 bases and J 1 base, leaving 9 bases between the germline ends. The CDR3 runs 14 residues. CDR1 MNHEY and CDR2 SVGAGI come from the germline V gene. The CDR3 spells CASSSERGTDTQYF. The CDR3 DNA sequence: TGTGCCAGCAGTTCAGAGCGGGGCACAGATACGCAGTATTTT.

The rearrangement uses TRBV6-1 and TRBJ1-5, with unresolved D. Germline loops: CDR1 MNHNS, CDR2 SASEGT. V was cut by 0 bases and J by 3 bases, with 9 bases left in between. This CDR3 is built from 15 residues. CDR3 residues: CASSEAPGFNQPQHF. The CDR3 nucleotides are TGTGCCAGCAGTGAAGCGCCCGGGTTCAATCAGCCCCAGCATTTT.

This clone was observed once. V and J are TRBV7-2 and TRBJ2-5, with 7 bases aligning to TRBD2. The CDR3 covers 14 residues. With V trimmed by 7 bases and J by 5 bases, 10 bases remained unmatched. From germline, CDR1 is SGHTA and CDR2 FQGNSA. The CDR3 is CASTLPGGGETQYF. DNA of the CDR3: TGTGCCAGCACTCTCCCCGGGGGAGGGGAGACCCAGTACTTC.

The chain employs TRBV7-9 and TRBJ2-3; D is possibly TRBD1 (6 bases). V gave up 3 bases and J gave up 6 bases, with 13 bases separating them. The germline V gene has CDR1 SEHNR and CDR2 FQNEAQ (reference sequence). The CDR3 sequence is 14 residues long. The CDR3 DNA sequence: TGTGCCAGCAGCTTTTCAGGGGCGTACGATACGCAGTATTTT. It yields the protein CASSFSGAYDTQYF.

V gene TRBV29-1 combines with J gene TRBJ2-4, with TRBD2 identical over 7 bases. V shed 2 bases, J shed 9 bases, and the junction held 13 bases outside the gene matches. Germline V gives CDR1 SQVTM, CDR2 ANQGSEA. The length of the CDR3 is 15 residues. The CDR3 sequence is CSVERGRTGGGIQYF. In DNA form, the CDR3 reads TGCAGCGTTGAAAGGGGACGGACGGGCGGGGGCATTCAGTACTTC.

The gene calls are TRBV2 and TRBJ2-7; 7 bases line up with TRBD1. There are 14 residues in the CDR3. The germline CDR1 and CDR2 sequences are SNHLY and FYNNEI. V trimming: 5 bases; J trimming: 0 bases; junction bases outside the gene matches: 4. The CDR3 protein is CASSSGTASYEQYF. Here the CDR3 DNA reads TGTGCCAGCAGTTCCGGGACAGCCTCCTACGAGCAGTACTTC. Complete variable domain (other parts from reference TRBV2 and TRBJ2-7): EPEVTQTPSHQVTQMGQEVILRCVPISNHLYFYWYRQILGQKVEFLVSFYNNEISEKSEIFDDQFSVERPDGSNFTLKIRSTKLEDSAMYFCASSSGTASYEQYFGPGTRLTVT.

The rearrangement joins TRBV4-1 to TRBJ1-1, with no clear D. Germline CDR1 reads MGHRA; CDR2 reads YSYEKL. The CDR3 has 13 amino acids. Trimming removed 7 bases at V and 5 bases at J, with 14 bases between. In DNA form, the CDR3 reads TGCGCCAGCAAGCGGGAGATTGAGACTGAAGCTTTCTTT. Protein: CASKREIETEAFF.

The V gene is TRBV12-3 or TRBV12-4, the J gene TRBJ2-7; D is perhaps TRBD1 (5 bases). This CDR3 contains 12 residues. Trimming took off 0 bases at V and 6 bases at J, with 6 bases between the two ends. Written as DNA, the CDR3 is TGTGCCAGCAGTTTAGCAGGGGTCGAGCAGTACTTC. As protein: CASSLAGVEQYF.

The rearrangement links TRBV5-5 to TRBJ2-7; 9 positions agree with TRBD1. This CDR3 has 15 amino acids. The V gene end was trimmed by 3 bases and the J gene end by 2 bases; junction bases not matched to a gene: 6. Germline loops: CDR1 SGHKS, CDR2 YYEKEE (reference sequence). CDR3 DNA: TGTGCCAGCAGCTCGACAGGGGGTAGTCCCTACGAGCAGTACTTC. Its translation is CASSSTGGSPYEQYF. Combining the CDR3 with reference TRBV5-5 and TRBJ2-7 gives the whole variable domain DAGVTQSPTHLIKTRGQQVTLRCSPISGHKSVSWYQQVLGQGPQFIFQYYEKEERGRGNFPDRFSARQFPNYSSELNVNALLLGDSALYLCASSSTGGSPYEQYFGPGTRLTVT.

The chain combines TRBV7-2 with TRBJ1-2; D uncertain. Germline V gene sequence: CDR1 SGHTA, CDR2 FQGNSA. V lost 5 bases and J lost 2, with 12 bases in between. This CDR3 has 14 amino acids. The CDR3 here is CASSPDRANYGYTF. The CDR3 coding sequence is TGTGCCAGCAGCCCCGATCGCGCAAACTATGGCTACACCTTC.